The TCR beta chain described here comes from a study of radiotherapy plus CTLA-4 blockade in lung cancer. Looking at the study overall: There were objective responses in 18% of patients, and about 31% had disease control.

Sequencing was performed with immunoSEQ multiplex PCR; in TCRdb, only in-frame clones are kept and a portion is missing. Altogether 45,000 or so clones are present, roughly 84% being singletons, with the ten largest covering 6% to 8.5%. Focal radiation with ipilimumab CTLA-4 blockade was given to patients with chemo-refractory metastatic non-small-cell lung cancer. General study results and limits: The study found tumor-derived TCR clones expanded in blood after radiotherapy plus ipilimumab.

With respect to this clone: Its antigen is still unknown.

Germline loops: CDR1 SGHTA, CDR2 FQGNSA. The CDR3 spans 13 residues. Trimming took 5 bases from V and 4 from J; bases not matched to a gene: 4. This specimen consisted of peripheral blood, obtained from a patient treated with radiotherapy plus ipilimumab. The chain employs TRBV7-2 and TRBJ1-2, with TRBD1 matching 7 bases. The receptor was isolated from a human donor with non-small cell lung cancer whose response to radiotherapy plus ipilimumab could not be evaluated. The CDR3 DNA sequence: TGTGCCAGCAGCGAGACAGGGATCTATGGCTACACCTTC. Amino acid sequence: CASSETGIYGYTF.